The 20 T cell receptor beta chains in this list originate from one sample, sequenced in a study of blood T cell repertoires in COVID-19. The data were produced by immunoSEQ multiplex PCR, yet TCRdb's version contains in-frame clones alone and is incomplete. The sample carries around 200,000 clones, approximately 85% recorded once. Sequences were obtained from peripheral blood. These receptors were taken from a woman older than 75 with acute or convalescent COVID-19.

This clone was observed once. This chain joins TRBV7-9 and TRBJ1-6; the match to TRBD1 covers 8 bases. This CDR3 region has 15 residues. Germline CDR1 and CDR2: SEHNR and FQNEAQ (reference sequence). The J segment lost 8 bases and the V segment lost 1 base, leaving 4 bases of the junction unmatched. The CDR3 reads CASSLGGTGYSPLHF. In DNA form, the CDR3 reads TGTGCCAGCAGCTTAGGCGGGACAGGTTATTCACCCCTCCACTTT.

V usage is TRBV6-1 and J usage is TRBJ1-2; D perhaps matches TRBD1 (6 bases). This CDR3 contains 15 residues. Trimming took 3 bases from V and 0 from J, leaving 11 bases between them. Germline CDR1 reads MNHNS; CDR2 reads SASEGT. The CDR3 DNA is TGTGCCAGCAGTGACCGGGGGGGGCCTAACTATGGCTACACCTTC. Its protein is CASSDRGGPNYGYTF.

The V and J genes are TRBV12-3 or TRBV12-4 and TRBJ2-7, with no clear D. CDR3 length equals 13 residues. V lost 3 bases to trimming and J lost 0 bases, with 6 bases between them. CDR3 region: CASSFYSSYEQYF. The CDR3 DNA follows: TGTGCCAGCAGTTTCTATAGCTCCTACGAGCAGTACTTC.

The CDR3 here is CASSPPGADTQYF. CDR3 in DNA: TGTGCCAGCAGCCCCCCGGGGGCAGATACGCAGTATTTT. The J gene is TRBJ2-3, the V gene TRBV3-1 (or the pseudogene TRBV3-2), with TRBD2 as a possible D gene (6 bases). CDR1 and CDR2 from the germline V gene are LGHDT and YNNKEL (reference sequence). The V and J ends lost 4 bases and 4 bases respectively, with 9 bases between them. CDR3 size: 13 residues.

This chain uses TRBV27 with TRBJ2-3, with D possibly matching TRBD1 (5 bases). The germline CDR1 and CDR2 sequences are MNHEY and SMNVEV (reference sequence). This CDR3 is 15 amino acids long. Trimming removed 2 bases from V and 3 bases from J, with 12 bases in between. The CDR3 DNA is TGTGCCAGCAGTTTAGCAGGGCAGACGACAGATACGCAGTATTTT. It is translated as CASSLAGQTTDTQYF.

Only a few counts were recorded for this clone. CDR3 sequence (DNA): TGCAGTGCTAGTGTGGGGTTAGTCGGACTGGATACGCAGTATTTT. Translated, it gives CSASVGLVGLDTQYF. The V gene is TRBV20-1, the J gene TRBJ2-3; possible D gene TRBD2, 5 bases. Germline V gene sequence: CDR1 DFQATT, CDR2 SNEGSKA (reference sequence). The CDR3 covers 15 residues. V lost 3 bases and J lost 6, with 19 bases in between.

In its sample, this clone was seen once. V and J are TRBV6-5 and TRBJ2-1; D gene uncertain. V lost 6 bases and J 2 bases, leaving 11 bases between the germline ends. The CDR3 sequence is 14 residues long. CDR1 MNHEY and CDR2 SVGAGI come from the germline V gene. The CDR3 here is CASSRSPAYNEQFF. CDR3 DNA: TGTGCCAGCAGCCGGAGCCCCGCCTACAATGAGCAGTTCTTC.

This chain uses TRBV6-6 with TRBJ1-3; TRBD1 matches 8 bases. The CDR3 covers 15 residues. CDR1 and CDR2 (germline): MNHNY, SVGAGI (reference sequence). The V segment lost 7 bases and the J segment 2 bases; nucleotides outside the gene matches: 7. The CDR3 loop is CASILDRVAGNTIYF. CDR3 bases: TGTGCCAGCATCTTGGACAGGGTCGCTGGAAACACCATATATTTT.

V gene TRBV19 combines with J gene TRBJ2-2, with D perhaps TRBD1 (6 bases). Germline lookup yields CDR1 LNHDA and CDR2 SQIVND (reference sequence). Trimming cost V 9 bases and J 3 bases, with 11 bases left between them. CDR3 length equals 13 residues. The DNA for the CDR3 is TGTGCCAGCAAAGAGGGGGACACCGGGGAGCTGTTTTTT. This gives the protein CASKEGDTGELFF.

The genes are TRBV7-2 and TRBJ1-2; D is perhaps TRBD1 (5 bases). Germline V gene data show CDR1 as SGHTA and CDR2 as FQGNSA. The CDR3 sequence is 15 residues long. V gave up 5 bases and J gave up 5 bases, with 18 bases separating them. This chain's CDR3 is CASSLGGGGPYGYTF. The CDR3 region has the DNA TGTGCCAGCAGCCTTGGCGGGGGGGGTCCTTATGGCTACACCTTC.

The genes are TRBV19 and TRBJ1-2; 7 bases are a match to TRBD1. The CDR3 contains 12 residues. CDR1 is LNHDA and CDR2 is SQIVND in the germline V gene (reference sequence). Trimming at V came to 11 bases and at J to 2 bases, leaving 5 bases not matched to a gene. CDR3 nucleotides: TGTGCCTGTAAGGGGGCCAACTATGGCTACACCTTC. Protein: CACKGANYGYTF. Using reference TRBV19 and TRBJ1-2 for the parts outside the CDR3, the full variable domain is DGGITQSPKYLFRKEGQNVTLSCEQNLNHDAMYWYRQDPGQGLRLIYYSQIVNDFQKGDIAEGYSVSREKKESFPLTVTSAQKNPTAFYLCACKGANYGYTFGSGTRLTVV.

This chain joins TRBV4-1 and TRBJ2-1, with 14 bases identical to TRBD2. Germline CDR1 reads MGHRA; CDR2 reads YSYEKL. After removal of 1 base from V and 9 bases from J, the junction contained 8 bases not matched to a gene. The CDR3 is made up of 17 amino acids. The CDR3, as DNA: TGCGCCAGCAGCCAAGCTTGGGGACTAGCGGGGGCGGCTGAGCAGTTCTTC. Translating gives CASSQAWGLAGAAEQFF.

CDR3 coding DNA: TGTGCCAGCAGTTACTCTATGAGACAGGTCACTGAAGCTTTCTTT. Translated: CASSYSMRQVTEAFF. The chain combines TRBV6-2 or TRBV6-3 with TRBJ1-1; tentatively, D is TRBD1 (6 bases). Germline V gene data show CDR1 as MNHEY and CDR2 as SVGEGT. CDR3 length: 15 residues. The ends were cut back, 0 bases at V and 4 bases at J, with 12 bases in the middle.

CDR3 region: CAISGDTGYYEQYF. The DNA for the CDR3 is TGTGCCATCAGTGGAGATACAGGGTACTACGAGCAGTACTTC. The chain carries TRBV10-3 and TRBJ2-7; TRBD1 is a possible D gene (6 bases). The V gene lost 4 bases and the J gene lost 3 bases, with 13 bases spanning the gap. In germline, CDR1 is ENHRY, CDR2 SYGVKD. CDR3 length equals 14 residues.

This clone has just a few counts. J is TRBJ2-3 and V is TRBV5-1; 11 nucleotides agree with TRBD2. V was clipped by 1 base and J by 4 bases; unmatched bases: 5. The CDR3 length is 16 residues. Germline V CDR1 and CDR2: SGHRS, YFSETQ. Here the CDR3 reads CASSLSTSGGADTQYF. The CDR3 nucleotides are TGCGCCAGCAGCTTGAGTACTAGCGGGGGCGCAGATACGCAGTATTTT.

This chain connects TRBV2 to TRBJ2-3; 13 bases align to TRBD2. Trimming at V came to 6 bases and at J to 2 bases, leaving 5 bases not matched to a gene. Per the germline V gene, CDR1 is SNHLY and CDR2 is FYNNEI. The CDR3 covers 16 residues. CDR3 DNA: TGTGCCAGCAGCAAACTAGCGGGGGGGGTCACAGATACGCAGTATTTT. This sequence encodes CASSKLAGGVTDTQYF.

The chain has TRBV20-1 and TRBJ2-5, with a weak D call TRBD1 (6 bases). V was clipped by 7 bases and J by 0 bases, with 6 bases between them. This CDR3 has 11 residues. Germline loops: CDR1 DFQATT, CDR2 SNEGSKA (reference sequence). The CDR3 DNA sequence: TGCAGTGGGGACAACCAAGAGACCCAGTACTTC. Amino acid sequence: CSGDNQETQYF.

For the CDR3, the DNA is TGTGCCAGCAGTTCCTACAGGGAGGAGACCCAGTACTTC. Translating it yields CASSSYREETQYF. The chain links TRBV12-3 or TRBV12-4 to TRBJ2-5, with a weak D call TRBD1 (6 bases). Deletions cut 4 bases from V and 5 bases from J, with 11 bases between. The CDR3 sequence is 13 residues long.

The chain uses TRBV9 and TRBJ1-3; D unclear. Germline CDR1 SGDLS, CDR2 YYNGEE. CDR3 length: 15 amino acids. V was cut by 4 bases and J by 0 bases, with 11 bases left in between. The CDR3, as DNA: TGTGCCAGCAGCCGATCCGTTAGCTCTGGAAACACCATATATTTT. Residues: CASSRSVSSGNTIYF.

The chain carries TRBV6-6 and TRBJ1-3, with D uncertain. This CDR3 has 16 amino acids. V shed 4 bases and J shed 2 bases, with 15 bases lying between them. The V gene's germline CDR1 is MNHNY and CDR2 SVGAGI (reference sequence). The CDR3 DNA follows: TGTGCCAGCAGTTTCACCGGGATCGGGGCTGGAAACACCATATATTTT. Translation gives CASSFTGIGAGNTIYF.